Presented here are 13 T cell receptor beta chains from one specimen sequenced in a study of blood T cell repertoires in COVID-19. Profiled with immunoSEQ multiplex PCR; TCRdb holds only in-frame clones, not every one. This sample has around 220,000 clones; approximately 84% occur once, and the top ten carry almost 4.5%. The specimen was peripheral blood. The receptor set was obtained from a man aged 50-59 years with acute or convalescent COVID-19.

V usage is TRBV30 and J usage is TRBJ1-4, with 10 bases aligning to TRBD1. The CDR3 is made up of 14 amino acids. The germline gives CDR1 GTSNPN, CDR2 SVGIG (reference sequence). V lost 5 bases to trimming and J lost 10 bases; unmatched junction nucleotides: 10. CDR3 in DNA: TGTGCCTGGGACCCCGGGACAGGGGTTGCAAAACTGTTTTTT. This encodes CAWDPGTGVAKLFF.

This chain links TRBV18 with TRBJ1-2; 8 bases are shared with TRBD1. J gave up 7 bases and V 2 bases, and 6 bases lay outside the gene matches. The CDR3 contains 14 residues. CDR1 is KGHSH, CDR2 LQKENI, per germline. Here the CDR3 reads CASSPEGQVPGYTF. In nucleotides, the CDR3 is TGTGCCAGCTCACCAGAGGGACAGGTTCCTGGCTACACCTTC.

The chain recombines TRBV6-1 with TRBJ1-5; D may be TRBD1 (6 bases). V lost 4 bases and J lost 0, with 16 bases in between. Germline CDR1 reads MNHNS; CDR2 reads SASEGT. The CDR3 spans 17 residues. For the CDR3, the DNA is TGTGCCAGCAGTGGCCCCCAGGGGACCTTTAGCAATCAGCCCCAGCATTTT. It encodes CASSGPQGTFSNQPQHF.

CDR3 protein: CASSQELPTANVLTF. The CDR3 coding sequence is TGTGCCAGCAGCCAAGAACTACCCACGGCCAACGTCCTGACTTTC. The chain is built from TRBV3-1 (or the pseudogene TRBV3-2) and TRBJ2-6; no definite D call. The CDR3 has 15 amino acids. Germline-derived CDR1 and CDR2 are LGHDT and YNNKEL (reference sequence). The V and J ends lost 0 bases and 6 bases respectively, with 9 bases between them.

The genes are TRBV5-1 and TRBJ1-4; the match to TRBD1 covers 8 bases. This CDR3 has 14 amino acids. Germline V gives CDR1 SGHRS, CDR2 YFSETQ. V was clipped by 3 bases and J by 8 bases; unmatched bases: 6. DNA of the CDR3: TGCGCCAGCAGCTCTCAGGGGGCAGGGGAAAAACTGTTTTTT. Its translation is CASSSQGAGEKLFF.

The V gene is TRBV7-9, the J gene TRBJ1-2, with D possibly being TRBD1 (5 bases). From germline, CDR1 is SEHNR and CDR2 FQNEAQ (reference sequence). The V end lost 0 bases, the J end lost 4 bases, and 9 bases lay between the germline ends. The CDR3 loop spans 14 amino acids. The CDR3 nucleotides read TGTGCCAGCAGCTTAGCTAGGGGAACCTATGGCTACACCTTC. Translation: CASSLARGTYGYTF.

The rearrangement joins TRBV9 to TRBJ2-5; D might be TRBD2 (5 bases). V was pared by 1 base and J by 4 bases, with 14 bases between. The CDR3 sequence is 15 residues long. Germline loops: CDR1 SGDLS, CDR2 YYNGEE. The CDR3, as DNA: TGTGCCAGCAGCGTATTTAGCGATGTGGCAGAGACCCAGTACTTC. Protein sequence: CASSVFSDVAETQYF.

The gene calls are TRBV18 and TRBJ2-3, with 11 bases fitting TRBD1. The germline CDR1 and CDR2 sequences are KGHSH and LQKENI. The CDR3 length is 15 residues. With V trimmed by 4 bases and J by 0 bases, 0 bases remained unmatched. The CDR3 loop is CASSRDRGSTDTQYF. DNA for the CDR3: TGTGCCAGCTCACGGGACAGGGGGAGCACAGATACGCAGTATTTT.

The gene calls are TRBV7-9 and TRBJ2-1; D gene ambiguous. Trimming took 2 bases from V and 7 from J, leaving 12 bases between them. The germline V gene has CDR1 SEHNR and CDR2 FQNEAQ (reference sequence). The CDR3 runs 14 residues. The CDR3 region has the DNA TGTGCCAGCAGCTTAACGATAACGAGGAATGAGCAGTTCTTC. Translating it yields CASSLTITRNEQFF.

The chain recombines TRBV6-1 with TRBJ2-3; TRBD2 agrees at 7 bases. The V segment lost 1 base and the J segment 7 bases; nucleotides outside the gene matches: 5. The CDR3 spans 14 residues. Germline-derived CDR1 and CDR2 are MNHNS and SASEGT. The CDR3 loop reads CASSEGGGINTQYF. CDR3 sequence (DNA): TGTGCCAGCAGTGAAGGGGGGGGTATCAATACGCAGTATTTT.

The chain links TRBV4-2 to TRBJ1-5; 7 bases fit TRBD1. Trimming cost V 0 bases and J 5 bases; bases outside gene matches: 4. The CDR3 totals 15 residues. Germline CDR1 is LGHNA and CDR2 is YNFKEQ. CDR3 region: CASSQDRGQDQPQHF. The CDR3 DNA reads as TGTGCCAGCAGCCAAGATAGGGGGCAGGATCAGCCCCAGCATTTT.

This sequence joins TRBV6-5 and TRBJ2-5, with 8 nucleotides matching TRBD1. With 7 bases clipped from V and 5 bases from J, the junction kept 9 bases outside the gene matches. CDR1 is MNHEY, CDR2 SVGAGI, per germline. The CDR3 covers 14 residues. The DNA of the CDR3 is TGTGCCAGCATCCGGACAGGGCGAGAGGAGACCCAGTACTTC. This sequence encodes CASIRTGREETQYF.

This clone was recorded a few times. The chain couples TRBV7-8 to TRBJ1-5; D unclear. Per germline, CDR1 SGHVS and CDR2 FQNEAQ. V lost 2 bases and J 8 bases, leaving 25 bases between the germline ends. The CDR3 has 18 residues. The DNA for the CDR3 is TGTGCCAGCAGCTTAACCCGTCGGAGGAAGGGCTTTAGTGAGCCCCAGCATTTT. It codes for CASSLTRRRKGFSEPQHF.